Included here is one T cell receptor (beta chain) sequence, with context. V lost 2 bases to trimming and J lost 10 bases; unmatched junction nucleotides: 5. The CDR3 consists of 15 residues. CDR1 and CDR2 from the germline V gene are KGHSH and LQKENI. Using immunoSEQ multiplex PCR, the repertoire was profiled, and TCRdb retains in-frame clones only, with some absent. The data contain 130,000 or so clones, nearly 90% of them seen just once; the ten biggest clones take up about 3.2%. This record belongs to a study of control samples from healthy donors and cancer patients. This chain links TRBV18 with TRBJ2-1, with 13 bases fitting TRBD2. This clonotype was sampled from a man between 50 and 59 years old in good health. The sequenced sample was blood. The CDR3 nucleotides are TGTGCCAGCTCACCAGGGACTAGCGGGGTAAGGGAGCAGTTCTTC. The encoded protein is CASSPGTSGVREQFF. Filled out from reference TRBV18 and TRBJ2-1, the complete variable domain reads NAGVMQNPRHLVRRRGQEARLRCSPMKGHSHVYWYRQLPEEGLKFMVYLQKENIIDESGMPKERFSAEFPKEGPSILRIQQVVRGDSAAYFCASSPGTSGVREQFFGPGTRLTVL.